Each of the 20 T cell receptor beta chains below was sequenced from the same sample in a study of T cells in women clearing cervical HPV infection. Method: immunoSEQ multiplex PCR; TCRdb's copy keeps in-frame clones and lacks some. The listing contains about 30,000 clones. The sample comprised blood buffy coat. These receptors originate from a woman aged 18-70 years with a cervical HPV16 infection that either progressed to CIN3+ or cleared (not recorded which).

A note on this clone: The read halts 3 residues ahead of the CDR3 end, with the missing end drawn from the germline J gene. The chain links TRBV20-1 to TRBJ2-1; 8 bases agree with TRBD1. The germline gives CDR1 DFQATT, CDR2 SNEGSKA (reference sequence). CDR3 length: 16 amino acids. Trimming took 0 bases from V and 7 from J; bases not matched to a gene: 11. The sequenced part of the CDR3 DNA is TGCAGTGCTAGAGATGTCCAGGGGGCATGGAGGAATGAG. Encoded protein: CSARDVQGAWRNE. The entire CDR3 protein reads CSARDVQGAWRNEQFF.

On this clone itself: With the read ending 3 residues before the CDR3 end, the germline J gene is used to fill in that end. The chain has TRBV19 and TRBJ2-1; possibly TRBD1 for D (5 bases). This CDR3 has 13 residues. The germline V gene encodes CDR1 LNHDA and CDR2 SQIVND (reference sequence). Between the trimmed V and J ends, which lost 8 bases and 6 bases, there was a span of 14 bases. The CDR3 here is CASAGQFVNEQFF. Partial CDR3 DNA: TGTGCCAGTGCCGGACAATTTGTCAATGAG. The whole variable domain, remainder taken from reference TRBV19 and TRBJ2-1, is DGGITQSPKYLFRKEGQNVTLSCEQNLNHDAMYWYRQDPGQGLRLIYYSQIVNDFQKGDIAEGYSVSREKKESFPLTVTSAQKNPTAFYLCASAGQFVNEQFFGPGTRLTVL.

On this clone: Coverage ceases 3 residues before the CDR3 finishes, and the germline J gene fills in the end. The chain joins TRBV14 to TRBJ1-1; D ambiguous. V was clipped by 4 bases and J by 0 bases, with 6 bases between them. The CDR3 length is 13 residues. The germline V gene has CDR1 SGHDN and CDR2 FVKESK. CDR3 sequence: CASSRNLNTEAFF. The CDR3 DNA, read in part, is TGTGCCAGCAGCCGCAACTTGAACACTGAA.

About this clone: The read stops 3 residues short of the end of the CDR3; the missing end is completed from the germline J gene. The chain links TRBV7-6 to TRBJ1-2; 8 bases agree with TRBD1. This CDR3 has 16 amino acids. Germline values: CDR1 SGHVS, CDR2 FNYEAQ. V shed 5 bases, J shed 1 base, and the junction held 9 bases outside the gene matches. Partial CDR3 DNA: TGTGCCAGCAGCCGGGTGGGACAGGCAGTTAACTATGGC. This gives the protein CASSRVGQAVNYG. The full CDR3 reads CASSRVGQAVNYGYTF.

The sequenced part of the CDR3 DNA is TGTGCCAGCAGCCAAGCAAGGGAAGCGGGACTGGATACC. Its protein is CASSQAREAGLDT. The CDR3 as a whole reads CASSQAREAGLDTYTF. This chain joins TRBV14 and TRBJ1-2; TRBD1 might be the D (5 bases). Read coverage stops 3 residues before the CDR3 terminus; the germline J gene supplies the remainder. The CDR3 consists of 16 residues. CDR1 is SGHDN and CDR2 is FVKESK in the germline V gene.

About this clone itself: The read gets to within 3 residues of the CDR3 end, and the germline J gene fills in the rest. The J gene is TRBJ2-5, the V gene TRBV4-1; possibly TRBD2 for D (5 bases). Germline CDR1 MGHRA, CDR2 YSYEKL. V lost 2 bases and J lost 3, with 13 bases in between. This CDR3 is 15 amino acids long. CDR3 DNA (partial): TGCGCCAGCAGCCAATGGTTCAGCGGAAAAGAGACC. Translation gives CASSQWFSGKET. The CDR3 as a whole reads CASSQWFSGKETQYF.

Of note for this clone: From the germline J gene comes the end of the CDR3, since the read stops 3 residues before it. The rearrangement uses TRBV7-3 and TRBJ2-1, with TRBD1 matching 8 bases. CDR3 length: 13 amino acids. Unmatched junction bases numbered 1, after V lost 3 bases and J lost 6 bases. The germline V gene has CDR1 SGHTA and CDR2 FQGTGA. Incomplete CDR3 DNA: TGTGCCAGCAGCTTCGACAGGGGCAATGAG. Its protein product is CASSFDRGNE. The whole CDR3 protein reads CASSFDRGNEQFF.

Turning to this clone: The read comes to an end 3 residues before the CDR3 does, leaving the germline J gene to fill in the end. The chain links TRBV11-1 to TRBJ2-2; D is possibly TRBD2 (5 bases). The CDR3 spans 12 residues. The germline V gene encodes CDR1 SGHAT and CDR2 FQDESV (reference sequence). The CDR3 reads CASSQTGEKLFF. Incomplete CDR3 DNA: TGTGCCAGCAGCCAGACCGGGGAAAAG.

As for this clone: The DNA ends 3 residues before the CDR3 does, and the rest of the CDR3 is filled in from the germline J gene. The gene calls are TRBV19 and TRBJ1-2; D is possibly TRBD1 (5 bases). The CDR3 loop spans 13 amino acids. Germline loops: CDR1 LNHDA, CDR2 SQIVND (reference sequence). CDR3 residues: CASSVDSTYDYTF. The sequenced part of the CDR3 DNA is TGTGCCAGTAGTGTTGACAGTACCTACGAC.

Here the CDR3 reads CSASGTGHYEQYF. Incomplete CDR3 DNA: TGCAGTGCTAGCGGGACAGGACATTACGAG. V and J are TRBV20-1 and TRBJ2-7; 8 nucleotides agree with TRBD1. The missing CDR3 end, 3 residues past where the read stops, is filled in from the germline J gene. Germline lookup yields CDR1 DFQATT and CDR2 SNEGSKA (reference sequence). Trimming took 3 bases from V and 4 from J; bases not matched to a gene: 5. The CDR3 runs 13 residues.

CDR3: CASSLQGYEQYF. CDR3 DNA (partial): TGTGCCAGCAGTTTACAGGGGTACGAG. The chain combines TRBV28 with TRBJ2-7, with a possible D match to TRBD1 (6 bases). Read data end 3 residues before the CDR3 end; the end is taken from the germline J gene. CDR1 and CDR2 from the germline V gene are MDHEN and SYDVKM. The CDR3 loop spans 12 amino acids. V dropped 2 bases and J dropped 4 bases, with 6 bases sitting between them.

In the case of this clone: The CDR3 end falls 3 residues outside the read, so it is completed with the germline J gene. The chain combines TRBV7-9 with TRBJ2-7, with 7 bases aligning to TRBD1. The CDR3 is 15 amino acids. Trimming took 5 bases from V and 2 from J; bases not matched to a gene: 9. The V gene's germline CDR1 is SEHNR and CDR2 FQNEAQ (reference sequence). The sequenced part of the CDR3 DNA is TGTGCCAGCAGCCTTAGGACAGGCCACCCCTACGAG. Translating gives CASSLRTGHPYE. The full CDR3 protein is CASSLRTGHPYEQYF.

About this clone itself: The CDR3 is cut off 3 residues early in the read; its end comes from the germline J gene. The chain uses TRBV11-2 and TRBJ1-1; a weak D match, TRBD1 (5 bases). The CDR3 contains 11 residues. V was pared by 5 bases and J by 7 bases, with 8 bases between. Per the germline V gene, CDR1 is SGHAT and CDR2 is FQNNGV. The CDR3 bases that were read are TGTGCCAGCAGCCCGGGGGTTGAA. Its translation: CASSPGVE. The entire CDR3 sequence reads CASSPGVEAFF.

Notes on this clone: The read ends 3 residues shy of where the CDR3 ends; the end is completed using the germline J gene. The chain has TRBV11-2 and TRBJ2-5, with D perhaps matching TRBD1 (6 bases). CDR3 length equals 14 residues. Trimming took off 5 bases at V and 5 bases at J, with 15 bases between the two ends. The germline CDR1 and CDR2 sequences are SGHAT and FQNNGV. The CDR3 loop is CASSQNRATETQYF. The DNA read from the CDR3 is TGTGCCAGCAGCCAAAACAGGGCGACGGAGACC.

For this clone: The CDR3 end falls 3 residues outside the read, so it is completed with the germline J gene. The rearrangement uses TRBV19 and TRBJ1-2; 10 bases align to TRBD1. From germline, CDR1 is LNHDA and CDR2 SQIVND (reference sequence). V shed 5 bases and J 6 bases; nucleotides not matched to a gene: 18. The CDR3 extends over 18 amino acids. Incomplete CDR3 DNA: TGTGCCAGTAGTGTCGATTCCGGGGACAGGGGTGTCACCGATGGC. It is translated as CASSVDSGDRGVTDG. The whole CDR3 reads CASSVDSGDRGVTDGYTF.

As concerns this clone: The read falls 3 residues short of the CDR3 end, and the missing part is taken from the germline J gene. The V call is TRBV7-3, the J call TRBJ2-5; D possibly corresponds to TRBD2 (6 bases). V gave up 4 bases and J gave up 0 bases, with 6 bases separating them. This CDR3 is built from 13 residues. The germline CDR1 and CDR2 sequences are SGHTA and FQGTGA. The CDR3 sequence is CASSSGDQETQYF. The sequenced CDR3 bases are TGTGCCAGCAGCTCGGGGGACCAAGAGACC.

The CDR3 sequence is CSARDPQGSGVYGYTF. CDR3 DNA, as far as it was read: TGCAGTGCTAGAGATCCACAGGGTTCCGGGGTCTATGGC. The chain combines TRBV20-1 with TRBJ1-2, with a possible D match to TRBD1 (6 bases). The read finishes 3 residues shy of the CDR3 end, and the germline J gene is used to complete it. Per the germline V gene, CDR1 is DFQATT and CDR2 is SNEGSKA (reference sequence). This CDR3 comprises 16 residues. V was pared by 0 bases and J by 4 bases, with 18 bases between.

This clone is called medium-sized (0.01 to 0.1%) based on its frequency. The read halts 3 residues ahead of the CDR3 end, with the missing end drawn from the germline J gene. The V and J genes are TRBV2 and TRBJ2-1, with TRBD2 matching over 10 bases. Unmatched junction bases numbered 3, after V lost 6 bases and J lost 4 bases. Germline V gives CDR1 SNHLY, CDR2 FYNNEI. The CDR3 spans 14 residues. CDR3 bases read: TGTGCCAGCAGACGGACTAGCGGTTACAATGAG. It is translated as CASRRTSGYNE. The CDR3 as a whole reads CASRRTSGYNEQFF.

Regarding this clone: The read halts 3 residues ahead of the CDR3 end, with the missing end drawn from the germline J gene. The V and J genes are TRBV10-3 and TRBJ2-7; TRBD2 aligns across 12 bases. This CDR3 region has 17 residues. V trimming: 4 bases; J trimming: 5 bases; junction bases outside the gene matches: 12. Germline-derived CDR1 and CDR2 are ENHRY and SYGVKD. The part of the CDR3 DNA that was read is TGTGCCATCAGTGCCTCTAGCGGGAGGGCCGGTCACAACGAG. It translates to CAISASSGRAGHNE. The CDR3 reads in full as CAISASSGRAGHNEQYF.

Comments on this clone: Read coverage stops 3 residues before the CDR3 terminus; the germline J gene supplies the remainder. The chain couples TRBV5-1 to TRBJ2-3, with D possibly being TRBD2 (5 bases). This CDR3 region has 15 residues. Germline V CDR1 and CDR2: SGHRS, YFSETQ. CDR3 protein: CASSLVSGYQETQYF. The DNA read from the CDR3 is TGCGCCAGCAGCTTGGTTTCGGGGTACCAAGAGACG.